A single sample gave rise to the 4 T cell receptor beta chains below, sequenced in a study of cytomegalovirus exposure and HLA in healthy donors. The PCR employed 60 Vbeta primers together with 13 Jbeta primers. The repertoire was sequenced with immunoSEQ multiplex PCR; TCRdb's copy has only in-frame clones and lacks some. Here the sample spans about 170,000 clones, 65% to 85% being singletons. The specimen sequenced was PBMCs. The receptor source for this set is a woman aged 50 to 65 in good health and CMV-seropositive.

This clone was counted a few times. The V call is TRBV5-5, the J call TRBJ2-2; 8 bases line up with TRBD1. Germline CDR1 reads SGHKS; CDR2 reads YYEKEE (reference sequence). The CDR3 loop spans 15 amino acids. The ends lost 2 bases at V and 4 bases at J; junction bases unmatched: 4. CDR3 amino acids: CASSFRTGPTGELFF. Written as DNA, the CDR3 is TGTGCCAGCAGCTTTAGGACAGGGCCCACCGGGGAGCTGTTTTTT.

The CDR3 protein is CASRYDSGTYNEQFF. CDR3 nucleotide sequence: TGTGCCAGCAGGTATGACTCTGGCACCTACAATGAGCAGTTCTTC. The chain uses TRBV6-1 and TRBJ2-1; unclear D gene. The CDR3 contains 15 residues. Germline V CDR1 and CDR2: MNHNS, SASEGT. V shed 6 bases and J shed 2 bases, with 14 bases lying between them.

This CDR3 reads CASSQDPGGGIGNQPQHF. As DNA, the CDR3 is TGCGCCAGCAGCCAAGATCCCGGCGGGGGAATTGGCAATCAGCCCCAGCATTTT. This chain connects TRBV4-1 to TRBJ1-5, with D maybe TRBD1 (5 bases). CDR3 length: 18 residues. The V gene lost 0 bases and the J gene lost 2 bases, with 17 bases spanning the gap. The germline V gene has CDR1 MGHRA and CDR2 YSYEKL.

V gene TRBV6-1 combines with J gene TRBJ1-3; tentatively, D is TRBD1 (6 bases). The CDR3 is 16 amino acids. Germline-derived CDR1 and CDR2 are MNHNS and SASEGT. The ends were cut back, 3 bases at V and 3 bases at J, with 15 bases in the middle. The CDR3 loop reads CASSDGGGRFGNTIYF. The CDR3 DNA reads TGTGCCAGCAGTGACGGGGGGGGGCGCTTTGGAAACACCATATATTTT.